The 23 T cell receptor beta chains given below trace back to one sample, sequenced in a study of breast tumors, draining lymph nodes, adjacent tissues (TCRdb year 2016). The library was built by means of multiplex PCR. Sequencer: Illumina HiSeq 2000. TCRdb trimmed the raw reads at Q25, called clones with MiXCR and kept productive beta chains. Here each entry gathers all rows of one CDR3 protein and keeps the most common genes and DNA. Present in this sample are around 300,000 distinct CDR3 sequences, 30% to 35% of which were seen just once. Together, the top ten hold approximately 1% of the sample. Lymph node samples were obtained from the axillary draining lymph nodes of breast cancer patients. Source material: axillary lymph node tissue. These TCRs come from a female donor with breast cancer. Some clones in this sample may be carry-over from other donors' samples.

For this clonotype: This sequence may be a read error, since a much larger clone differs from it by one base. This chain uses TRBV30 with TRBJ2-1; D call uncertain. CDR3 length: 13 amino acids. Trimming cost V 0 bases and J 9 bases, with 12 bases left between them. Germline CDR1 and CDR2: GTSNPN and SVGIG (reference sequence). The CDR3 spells CAWSVRQTSEQFF. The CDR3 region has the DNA TGTGCCTGGAGTGTTCGCCAGACCAGTGAGCAGTTCTTC.

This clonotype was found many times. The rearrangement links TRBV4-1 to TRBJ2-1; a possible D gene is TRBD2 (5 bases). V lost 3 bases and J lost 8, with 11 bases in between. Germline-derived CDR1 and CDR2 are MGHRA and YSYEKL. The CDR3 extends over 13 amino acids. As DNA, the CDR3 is TGCGCCAGCAGCCACGTCCCCGGGGATGAGCAGTTCTTC. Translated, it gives CASSHVPGDEQFF.

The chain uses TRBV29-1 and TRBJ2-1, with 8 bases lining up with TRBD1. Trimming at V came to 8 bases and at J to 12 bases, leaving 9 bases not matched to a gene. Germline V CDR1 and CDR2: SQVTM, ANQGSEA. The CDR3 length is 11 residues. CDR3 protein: CSQGGGTGQFF. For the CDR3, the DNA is TGCAGCCAAGGAGGCGGGACAGGGCAGTTCTTC.

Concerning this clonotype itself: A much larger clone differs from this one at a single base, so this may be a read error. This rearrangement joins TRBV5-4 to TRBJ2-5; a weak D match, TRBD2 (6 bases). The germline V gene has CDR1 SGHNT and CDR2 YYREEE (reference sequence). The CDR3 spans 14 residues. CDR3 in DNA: TGTGCCAGCAGCCCCCCGACTAGACAAGACACCCAGTACTTC. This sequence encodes CASSPPTRQDTQYF.

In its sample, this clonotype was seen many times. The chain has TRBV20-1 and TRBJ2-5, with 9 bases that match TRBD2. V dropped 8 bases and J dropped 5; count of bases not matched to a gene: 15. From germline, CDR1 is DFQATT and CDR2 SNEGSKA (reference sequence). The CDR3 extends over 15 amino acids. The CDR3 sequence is CSPLRLAGVVETQYF. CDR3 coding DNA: TGCAGTCCCCTTCGGTTAGCGGGAGTGGTGGAGACCCAGTACTTC.

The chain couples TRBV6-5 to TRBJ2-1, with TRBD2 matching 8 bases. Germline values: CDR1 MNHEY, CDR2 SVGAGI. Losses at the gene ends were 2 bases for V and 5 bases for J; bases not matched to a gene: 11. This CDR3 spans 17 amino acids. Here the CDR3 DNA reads TGTGCCAGCAGTTACCGGAGGTTTAGCGGGACCCACAATGAGCAGTTCTTC. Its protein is CASSYRRFSGTHNEQFF.

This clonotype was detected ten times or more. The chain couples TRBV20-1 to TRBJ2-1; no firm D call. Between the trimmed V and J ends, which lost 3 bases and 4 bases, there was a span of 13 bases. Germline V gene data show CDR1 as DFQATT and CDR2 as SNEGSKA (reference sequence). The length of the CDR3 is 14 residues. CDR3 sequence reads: CSASEGSDYNEQFF. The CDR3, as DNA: TGCAGTGCTAGCGAAGGGTCCGATTACAATGAGCAGTTCTTC.

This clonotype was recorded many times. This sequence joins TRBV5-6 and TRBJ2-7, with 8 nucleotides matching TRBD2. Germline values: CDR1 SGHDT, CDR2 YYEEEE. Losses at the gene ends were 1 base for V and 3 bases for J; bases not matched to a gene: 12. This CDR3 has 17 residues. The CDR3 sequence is CASSLKTLTSAIYEQYF. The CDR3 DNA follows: TGTGCCAGCAGCTTGAAGACTTTGACTAGCGCAATCTACGAGCAGTACTTC.

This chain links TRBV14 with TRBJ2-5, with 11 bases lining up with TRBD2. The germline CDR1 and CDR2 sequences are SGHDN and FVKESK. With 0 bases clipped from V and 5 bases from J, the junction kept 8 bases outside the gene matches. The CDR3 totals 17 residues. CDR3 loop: CASSQDSLAGGLETQYF. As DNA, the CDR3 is TGTGCCAGCAGCCAAGACTCTCTAGCGGGAGGTTTGGAGACCCAGTACTTC.

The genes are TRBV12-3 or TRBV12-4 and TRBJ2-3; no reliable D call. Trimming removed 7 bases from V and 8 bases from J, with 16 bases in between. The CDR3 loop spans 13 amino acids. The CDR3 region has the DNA TGTGCCAGCACCCTCATACTTAAAGGTACGCAGTATTTT. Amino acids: CASTLILKGTQYF.

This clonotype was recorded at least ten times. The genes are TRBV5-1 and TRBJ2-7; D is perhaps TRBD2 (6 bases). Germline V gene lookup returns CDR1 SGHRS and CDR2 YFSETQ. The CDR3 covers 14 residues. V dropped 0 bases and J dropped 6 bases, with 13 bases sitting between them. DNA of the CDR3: TGCGCCAGCAGCTTGGGGGGGGAGCTCGTCGAGCAGTACTTC. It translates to CASSLGGELVEQYF.

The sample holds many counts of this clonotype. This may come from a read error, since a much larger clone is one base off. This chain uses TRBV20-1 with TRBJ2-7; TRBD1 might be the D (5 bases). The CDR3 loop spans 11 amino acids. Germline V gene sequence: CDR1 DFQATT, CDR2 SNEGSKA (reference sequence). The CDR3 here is CSVGRRYEQSF. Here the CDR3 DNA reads TGCAGTGTGGGGCGGAGATACGAGCAGTCCTTC.

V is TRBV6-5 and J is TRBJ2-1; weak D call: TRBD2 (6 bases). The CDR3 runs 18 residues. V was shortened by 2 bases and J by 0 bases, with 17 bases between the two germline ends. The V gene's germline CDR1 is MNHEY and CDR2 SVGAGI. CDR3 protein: CASSYLPLASSSYNEQFF. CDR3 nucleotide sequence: TGTGCCAGCAGTTACCTCCCGCTAGCGTCTAGCTCCTACAATGAGCAGTTCTTC.

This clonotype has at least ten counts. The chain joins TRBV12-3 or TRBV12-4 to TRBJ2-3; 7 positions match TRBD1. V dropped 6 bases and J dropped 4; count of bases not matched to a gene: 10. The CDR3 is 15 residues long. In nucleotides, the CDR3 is TGTGCCAGCAGGTTGACAGGGCTTAGTGCAGATACGCAGTATTTT. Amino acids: CASRLTGLSADTQYF.

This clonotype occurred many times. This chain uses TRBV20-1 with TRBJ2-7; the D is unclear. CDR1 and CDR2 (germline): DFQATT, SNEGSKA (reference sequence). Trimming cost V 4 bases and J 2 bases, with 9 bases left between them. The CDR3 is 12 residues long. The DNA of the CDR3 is TGCAGTGCTAACCGACAAGCCTACGAGCAGTACTTC. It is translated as CSANRQAYEQYF.

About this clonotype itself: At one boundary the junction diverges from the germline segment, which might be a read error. CDR3 DNA: TGTGCCAGCAGTGGAGATTTTCGGGGCAGGGAGAACTTT. It specifies CASSGDFRGRENF. V usage is TRBV2 and J usage is TRBJ1-1, with D perhaps matching TRBD1 (5 bases). Looked up from germline, CDR1 is SNHLY and CDR2 is FYNNEI. The CDR3 covers 13 residues.

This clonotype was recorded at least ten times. The CDR3 region is CSASNVRDTQYF. In DNA, the CDR3 is TGCAGTGCTTCTAACGTAAGGGATACGCAGTATTTT. V gene TRBV20-1 combines with J gene TRBJ2-3; D remains unclear. This CDR3 has 12 amino acids. V was trimmed by 5 bases and J by 6 bases, leaving 12 bases between them. CDR1 and CDR2 from the germline V gene are DFQATT and SNEGSKA (reference sequence).

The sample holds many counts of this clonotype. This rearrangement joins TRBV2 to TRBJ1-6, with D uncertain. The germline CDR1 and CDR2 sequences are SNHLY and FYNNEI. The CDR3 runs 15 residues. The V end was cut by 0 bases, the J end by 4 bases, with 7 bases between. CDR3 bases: TGTGCCAGCAGTGAAGCGGTGGGGTATAATTCACCCCTCCACTTT. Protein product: CASSEAVGYNSPLHF.

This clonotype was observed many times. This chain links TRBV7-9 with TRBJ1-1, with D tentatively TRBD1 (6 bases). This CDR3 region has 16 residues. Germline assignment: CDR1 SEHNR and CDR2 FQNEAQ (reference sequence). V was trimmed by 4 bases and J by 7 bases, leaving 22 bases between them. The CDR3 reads CASSSSGTTVFGEAFF. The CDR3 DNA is TGTGCCAGCAGCTCTTCCGGGACAACTGTGTTCGGTGAAGCTTTCTTT.

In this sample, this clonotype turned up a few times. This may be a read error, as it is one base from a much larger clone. CDR3 DNA sequence: TGTGCCAGCAGCGGGTGGACAGGGTCCCAAGAGACCCCGTACTTC. Translating it yields CASSGWTGSQETPYF. The rearrangement joins TRBV9 to TRBJ2-5; 8 nucleotides match TRBD1. The CDR3 runs 15 residues. Germline V gene data show CDR1 as SGDLS and CDR2 as YYNGEE.

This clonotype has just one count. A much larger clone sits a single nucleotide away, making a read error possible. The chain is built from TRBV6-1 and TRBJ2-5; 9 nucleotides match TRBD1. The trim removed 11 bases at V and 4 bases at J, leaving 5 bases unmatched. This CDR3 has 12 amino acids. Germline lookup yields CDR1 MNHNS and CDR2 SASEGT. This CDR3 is CAEGQGRETQYF. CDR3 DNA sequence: TGTGCCGAGGGACAGGGAAGAGAGACCCAGTACTTC.

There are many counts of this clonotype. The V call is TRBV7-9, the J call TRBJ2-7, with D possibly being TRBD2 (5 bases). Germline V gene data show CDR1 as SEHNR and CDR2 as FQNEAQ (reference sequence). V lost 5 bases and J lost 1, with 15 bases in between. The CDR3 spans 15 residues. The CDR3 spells CASSLSVAKSYEQYF. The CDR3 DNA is TGTGCCAGCAGCCTTAGTGTAGCGAAGTCCTACGAGCAGTACTTC. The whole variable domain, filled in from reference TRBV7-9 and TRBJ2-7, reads DTGVSQNPRHKITKRGQNVTFRCDPISEHNRLYWYRQTLGQGPEFLTYFQNEAQLEKSRLLSDRFSAERPKGSFSTLEIQRTEQGDSAMYLCASSLSVAKSYEQYFGPGTRLTVT.

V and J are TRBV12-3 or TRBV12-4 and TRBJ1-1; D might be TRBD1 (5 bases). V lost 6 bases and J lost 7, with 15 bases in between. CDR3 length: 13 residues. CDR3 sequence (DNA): TGTGCCAGCAGCTTACTCCGGGACGGTGAAGCTTTCTTT. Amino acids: CASSLLRDGEAFF.